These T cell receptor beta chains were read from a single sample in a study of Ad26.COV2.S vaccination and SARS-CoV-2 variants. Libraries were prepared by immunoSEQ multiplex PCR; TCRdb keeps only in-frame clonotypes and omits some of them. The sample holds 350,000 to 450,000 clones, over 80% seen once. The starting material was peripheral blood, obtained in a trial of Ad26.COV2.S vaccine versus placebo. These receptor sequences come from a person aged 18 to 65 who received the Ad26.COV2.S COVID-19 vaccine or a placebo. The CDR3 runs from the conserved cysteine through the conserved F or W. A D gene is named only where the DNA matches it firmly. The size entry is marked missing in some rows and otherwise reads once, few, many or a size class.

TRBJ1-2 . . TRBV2 TGTGCCAGCAGGCTGGTCCGGGGCGAAGAGGGCGGCTACACCTTC CASRLVRGEEGGYTF
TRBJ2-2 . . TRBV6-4 TGTGCCAGCAGTCAACAGGGAGGTGGAACCGGGGAGCTGTTTTTT CASSQQGGGTGELFF
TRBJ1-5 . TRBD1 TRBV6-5 TGTGCCAGCAGCGGAGGGGGCGCGGGCAATCAGCCCCAGCATTTT CASSGGGAGNQPQHF
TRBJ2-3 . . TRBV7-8 TGTGCCAGCAGCTTAATCAATCTGCTGAGGGGGGCAGGAGATACGCAGTATTTT CASSLINLLRGAGDTQYF
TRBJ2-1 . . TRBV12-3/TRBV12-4 TGTGCCAGCAGGGTCAAGGGCAATGAGCAGTTCTTC CASRVKGNEQFF
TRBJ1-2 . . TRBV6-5 TGTGCCAGCAGTTACTCACTACGTGCTAACTATGGCTACACCTTC CASSYSLRANYGYTF
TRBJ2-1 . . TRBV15 TGTGCCACCAGCAGAGAACGAACTTCGGGTGAGCAGTTCTTC CATSRERTSGEQFF
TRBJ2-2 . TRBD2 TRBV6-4 TGTGCCAGCAGTGACTCGCGCGGGGGGAACACCGGGGAGCTGTTTTTT CASSDSRGGNTGELFF
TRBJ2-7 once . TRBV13 TGTGCCAGCAGCTTAGGCAGATCCTACGAGCAGTACTTC CASSLGRSYEQYF
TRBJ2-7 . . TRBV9 TGTGCCAGCAGCGTAGCACTTACAAAAGGGGAGCAGTACTTC CASSVALTKGEQYF
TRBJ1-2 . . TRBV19 TGTGCCAGTAGTATAGGGTCAGGGTCTAACTATGGCTACACCTTC CASSIGSGSNYGYTF
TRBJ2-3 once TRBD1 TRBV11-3 TGTGCCAGCAGCACAGGGGCCGATACGCAGTATTTT CASSTGADTQYF
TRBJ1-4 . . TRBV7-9 TGTGCCAGCAGCGATACGGGCGGGAAAGAAAAACTGTTTTTT CASSDTGGKEKLFF
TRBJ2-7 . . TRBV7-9 TGTGCCAGCAGCTTCTGGGGCCTCTCCTACGAGCAGTACTTC CASSFWGLSYEQYF
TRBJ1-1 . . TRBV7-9 TGTGCCAGCAGCCTGCTACCACTGGGGACTGAAGCTTTCTTT CASSLLPLGTEAFF
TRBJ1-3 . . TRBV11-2 TGTGCCAGCAGCTTACGTCGTTATCCTGTAAACACCATATATTTT CASSLRRYPVNTIYF
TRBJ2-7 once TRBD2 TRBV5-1 TGCGCCAGCAGTTCACGGGGGGGCGGTTACGAGCAGTACTTC CASSSRGGGYEQYF
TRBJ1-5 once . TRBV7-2 TGTGCCAGCAGCATGGGGATTAGCAATCAGCCCCAGCATTTT CASSMGISNQPQHF
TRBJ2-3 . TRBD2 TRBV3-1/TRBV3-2 TGTGCCAGCAGCCAAGGGACTAGCGGGGGCACAGATACGCAGTATTTT CASSQGTSGGTDTQYF
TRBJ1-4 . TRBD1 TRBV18 TGTGCCAGCTCACTACGGGACAGGTTAAATCTGGAACTGTTTTTT CASSLRDRLNLELFF
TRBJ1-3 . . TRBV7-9 TGTGCCAGCAGCATTTTAGGCAGCTCTGGAAACACCATATATTTT CASSILGSSGNTIYF
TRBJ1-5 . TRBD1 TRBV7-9 TGTGCCAGCAGCTTAGGTGCCGGGACAGGGATGTATAGCAATCAGCCCCAGCATTTT CASSLGAGTGMYSNQPQHF
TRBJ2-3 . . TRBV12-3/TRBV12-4 TGTGCCAGCAGCGGACTAATAGACGATACGCAGTATTTT CASSGLIDDTQYF
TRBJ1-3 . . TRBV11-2 TGTGCCAGCAGCTTAAGTGACTCACGAATCACCATATATTTT CASSLSDSRITIYF
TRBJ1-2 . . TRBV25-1 TGTGCCAGCAGTGAATCAGGCAGGGCTGGAGGCTACACCTTC CASSESGRAGGYTF
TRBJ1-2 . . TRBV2 TGTGCCAGCAGGGCTCTGAACTATGGCTACACCTTC CASRALNYGYTF
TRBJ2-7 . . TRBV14 TGTGCCAGCAGCCAAGATAGCCGAAGGGTGCCCTACGAGCAGTACTTC CASSQDSRRVPYEQYF
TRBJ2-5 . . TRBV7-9 TGTGCCAGCAGCTTCCGGGACACCGTAAGCACCCAGTACTTC CASSFRDTVSTQYF
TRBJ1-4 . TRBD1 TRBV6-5 TGTGCCAGCAGTCAGGGGGCAATTAATGAAAAACTGTTTTTT CASSQGAINEKLFF
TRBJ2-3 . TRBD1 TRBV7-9 TGTGCCAGCAGCTCGGACAGGGGGGATAGCACAGATACGCAGTATTTT CASSSDRGDSTDTQYF
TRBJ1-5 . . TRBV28 TGTGCCAGCAGTCATACTCTGACAGCCTCCTATAGCAATCAGCCCCAGCATTTT CASSHTLTASYSNQPQHF
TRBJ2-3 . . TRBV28 TGTGCCAGCAGTTTATTCGGGGTTGCGACAGATACGCAGTATTTT CASSLFGVATDTQYF
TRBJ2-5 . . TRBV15 TGTGCCACCAGCAGGATAGAGGGGGAAGAGACCCAGTACTTC CATSRIEGEETQYF
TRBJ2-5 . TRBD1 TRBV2 TGTGCCAGCGGTGGGCAGGGGGTGCCTATAGAGACCCAGTACTTC CASGGQGVPIETQYF
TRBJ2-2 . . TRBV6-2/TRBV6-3 TGTGCCAGCAGTTACACAAATATTGTCACCGGGGAGCTGTTTTTT CASSYTNIVTGELFF
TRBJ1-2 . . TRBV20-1 TGCAGTGCTAGTCGCCGGGGGAGCGGCTACACCTTC CSASRRGSGYTF
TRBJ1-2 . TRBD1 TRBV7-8 TGTGCCAGCAGCTCTAGTGCGACAGGGGTTTTTAGCTACACCTTC CASSSSATGVFSYTF
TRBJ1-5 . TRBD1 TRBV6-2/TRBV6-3 TGTGCCAGCAGTCCCTCCGGGACAGGGGGCATAGGAAGGCAGCCCCAGCATTTT CASSPSGTGGIGRQPQHF
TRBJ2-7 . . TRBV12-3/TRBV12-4 TGTGCCAGCAGTTTAATCCCCTACGAGCAGTACTTC CASSLIPYEQYF
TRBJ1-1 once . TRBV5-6 TGTGCCAGCAGCTTGGGGGGTGGGTACACTGAAGCTTTCTTT CASSLGGGYTEAFF